Listed below are T cell receptor beta chains from one sample, sequenced in a study of OX40 agonist ivuxolimab in advanced cancers. Produced via immunoSEQ multiplex PCR; TCRdb's table is partial and in-frame only. The table includes 90,000 to 100,000 clones, 90% to 96% detected once. The specimen comprised CD4+ or CD8+ T cells sorted from blood, sampled in a trial of the OX40 agonist ivuxolimab. These receptors were obtained from an adult with an advanced solid tumor such as melanoma, head and neck, liver or kidney cancer. Both conserved end residues are part of each CDR3. A D gene is named only where the DNA matches it firmly. A row's size may be missing; if present it is once, few, many or a size class.

V gene: TRBV4-3; clone size: NA; D gene: TRBD2; J gene: TRBJ2-7; CDR3 protein: CASSHSGRVYEQYF; CDR3 DNA: TGCGCCAGCAGCCACTCGGGGAGGGTTTACGAGCAGTACTTC
V gene: TRBV7-2; clone size: few; D gene: NA; J gene: TRBJ1-6; CDR3 protein: CASSQIWGTSSPLHF; CDR3 DNA: TGTGCCAGCAGCCAGATATGGGGTACTAGTTCACCCCTCCACTTT
V gene: TRBV7-6; clone size: NA; D gene: NA; J gene: TRBJ2-2; CDR3 protein: CASSPTLENTGELFF; CDR3 DNA: TGTGCCAGCAGCCCGACACTAGAAAACACCGGGGAGCTGTTTTTT
V gene: TRBV5-1; clone size: NA; D gene: NA; J gene: TRBJ2-1; CDR3 protein: CASSFRSSVGIYNEQFF; CDR3 DNA: TGCGCCAGCAGCTTCCGATCTAGCGTAGGCATCTACAATGAGCAGTTCTTC
V gene: TRBV7-8; clone size: once; D gene: TRBD2; J gene: TRBJ2-1; CDR3 protein: CASSLSGGEDRSSYNEQFF; CDR3 DNA: TGTGCCAGCAGCCTTAGCGGGGGGGAAGACCGGAGCTCCTACAATGAGCAGTTCTTC
V gene: TRBV5-1; clone size: NA; D gene: NA; J gene: TRBJ1-2; CDR3 protein: CASSARGNGYTF; CDR3 DNA: TGCGCCAGCAGCGCTAGGGGAAATGGCTACACCTTC
V gene: TRBV6-1; clone size: NA; D gene: NA; J gene: TRBJ1-5; CDR3 protein: CASSQGYRGGSNQPQHF; CDR3 DNA: TGTGCCAGCAGTCAAGGGTACCGTGGGGGAAGCAATCAGCCCCAGCATTTT
V gene: TRBV18; clone size: NA; D gene: NA; J gene: TRBJ2-1; CDR3 protein: CASSPEGGSYNEQFF; CDR3 DNA: TGTGCCAGCTCACCCGAGGGGGGGAGCTACAATGAGCAGTTCTTC
V gene: TRBV6-5; clone size: NA; D gene: NA; J gene: TRBJ2-5; CDR3 protein: CASSYSSGTETQYF; CDR3 DNA: TGTGCCAGCAGTTACTCTTCAGGGACGGAGACCCAGTACTTC
V gene: TRBV4-2; clone size: once; D gene: NA; J gene: TRBJ2-7; CDR3 protein: CASSQVLGGLGLYEQYF; CDR3 DNA: TGTGCCAGCAGCCAAGTACTAGGGGGGCTGGGACTCTACGAGCAGTACTTC
V gene: TRBV27; clone size: NA; D gene: NA; J gene: TRBJ1-5; CDR3 protein: CASSLGDQPQHF; CDR3 DNA: TGTGCCAGCAGTTTGGGAGATCAGCCCCAGCATTTT
V gene: TRBV19; clone size: NA; D gene: NA; J gene: TRBJ2-7; CDR3 protein: CASSIDRGDNEQYF; CDR3 DNA: TGTGCCAGTAGTATAGATAGAGGAGACAACGAGCAGTACTTC
V gene: TRBV7-9; clone size: NA; D gene: NA; J gene: TRBJ2-5; CDR3 protein: CASSAGAQQETQYF; CDR3 DNA: TGTGCCAGCAGCGCGGGGGCCCAACAAGAGACCCAGTACTTC
V gene: TRBV6-9; clone size: NA; D gene: NA; J gene: TRBJ2-2; CDR3 protein: CASSYSRENTGELFF; CDR3 DNA: TGTGCCAGCAGTTACTCGAGGGAGAACACCGGGGAGCTGTTTTTT
V gene: TRBV10-3; clone size: NA; D gene: TRBD1; J gene: TRBJ1-1; CDR3 protein: CASIAPGQFKAFF; CDR3 DNA: TGTGCCAGTATAGCCCCGGGACAGTTTAAAGCTTTCTTT
V gene: TRBV9; clone size: NA; D gene: NA; J gene: TRBJ2-7; CDR3 protein: CASSIGTQDYEQYF; CDR3 DNA: TGTGCCAGCAGCATCGGGACTCAAGACTACGAGCAGTACTTC
V gene: TRBV4-2; clone size: once; D gene: TRBD1; J gene: TRBJ2-1; CDR3 protein: CASSQGTGAYNEQFF; CDR3 DNA: TGTGCCAGCAGCCAAGGGACAGGTGCTTACAATGAGCAGTTCTTC
V gene: TRBV28; clone size: NA; D gene: NA; J gene: TRBJ2-7; CDR3 protein: CASSSPTASYEQYF; CDR3 DNA: TGTGCCAGCAGTTCCCCGACAGCCTCCTACGAGCAGTACTTC
V gene: TRBV7-9; clone size: NA; D gene: NA; J gene: TRBJ2-1; CDR3 protein: CASSLQGNEQFF; CDR3 DNA: TGTGCCAGCAGCTTGCAGGGGAATGAGCAGTTCTTC
V gene: TRBV9; clone size: NA; D gene: TRBD1; J gene: TRBJ1-1; CDR3 protein: CASSVGTGEMNTEAFF; CDR3 DNA: TGTGCCAGCAGCGTTGGGACAGGTGAAATGAACACTGAAGCTTTCTTT
V gene: TRBV4-2; clone size: NA; D gene: NA; J gene: TRBJ2-2; CDR3 protein: CASSPLGLRAGELFF; CDR3 DNA: TGTGCCAGCAGCCCTCTAGGACTTAGGGCCGGGGAGCTGTTTTTT
V gene: TRBV6-5; clone size: NA; D gene: NA; J gene: TRBJ2-5; CDR3 protein: CASSYRGRQETQYF; CDR3 DNA: TGTGCCAGCAGTTATAGGGGCCGCCAAGAGACCCAGTACTTC
V gene: TRBV10-2; clone size: NA; D gene: TRBD1; J gene: TRBJ1-2; CDR3 protein: CASSSGQGAPTNYGYTF; CDR3 DNA: TGCGCCAGCAGTTCGGGACAGGGGGCCCCAACCAACTATGGCTACACCTTC
V gene: TRBV28; clone size: NA; D gene: NA; J gene: TRBJ2-7; CDR3 protein: CASSSDYEQYF; CDR3 DNA: TGTGCCAGCAGTTCCGATTACGAGCAGTACTTC
V gene: TRBV25-1; clone size: once; D gene: TRBD1; J gene: TRBJ1-2; CDR3 protein: CASSSVGTGNGYTF; CDR3 DNA: TGTGCCAGCAGCTCCGTCGGGACAGGGAATGGCTACACCTTC
V gene: TRBV11-2; clone size: NA; D gene: NA; J gene: TRBJ2-1; CDR3 protein: CASRLGSNNEQFF; CDR3 DNA: TGTGCCAGCAGACTAGGGAGTAACAATGAGCAGTTCTTC
V gene: TRBV2; clone size: NA; D gene: NA; J gene: TRBJ2-7; CDR3 protein: CASSEVTGGSYEQYF; CDR3 DNA: TGTGCCAGCAGTGAAGTAACCGGGGGATCCTACGAGCAGTACTTC
V gene: TRBV19; clone size: once; D gene: NA; J gene: TRBJ2-7; CDR3 protein: CASSIVASGEQYF; CDR3 DNA: TGTGCCAGTAGTATAGTGGCCTCGGGTGAGCAGTACTTC
V gene: TRBV5-1; clone size: NA; D gene: TRBD2; J gene: TRBJ2-5; CDR3 protein: CASSHRTSGGPGETQYF; CDR3 DNA: TGCGCCAGCAGCCACAGGACTAGCGGGGGGCCGGGAGAGACCCAGTACTTC
V gene: TRBV18; clone size: NA; D gene: NA; J gene: TRBJ2-1; CDR3 protein: CASSPDWLVYEQFF; CDR3 DNA: TGTGCCAGCTCACCAGATTGGCTAGTCTACGAGCAGTTCTTC
V gene: TRBV6-5; clone size: NA; D gene: NA; J gene: TRBJ2-6; CDR3 protein: CASTSGSSGANVLTF; CDR3 DNA: TGTGCCAGCACATCCGGGAGCTCTGGGGCCAACGTCCTGACTTTC
V gene: TRBV18; clone size: NA; D gene: TRBD1; J gene: TRBJ2-3; CDR3 protein: CASSPPSGQGASDTQYF; CDR3 DNA: TGTGCCAGCTCACCACCGTCCGGACAGGGGGCATCAGATACGCAGTATTTT
V gene: TRBV6-6; clone size: NA; D gene: TRBD1; J gene: TRBJ2-2; CDR3 protein: CASSYSRTGAGELFF; CDR3 DNA: TGTGCCAGCAGTTACTCGAGGACAGGGGCCGGGGAGCTGTTTTTT
V gene: TRBV5-5; clone size: NA; D gene: NA; J gene: TRBJ1-1; CDR3 protein: CASSWTEINTEAFF; CDR3 DNA: TGTGCCAGCAGCTGGACAGAGATTAACACTGAAGCTTTCTTT
V gene: TRBV11-1; clone size: NA; D gene: NA; J gene: TRBJ2-7; CDR3 protein: CASSWTNSYEQYF; CDR3 DNA: TGTGCCAGCAGCTGGACAAATTCCTACGAGCAGTACTTC
V gene: TRBV6-6; clone size: NA; D gene: TRBD1; J gene: TRBJ2-7; CDR3 protein: CASSSLGGSYEQYF; CDR3 DNA: TGTGCCAGCAGTTCCCTAGGGGGCAGCTACGAGCAGTACTTC
V gene: TRBV28; clone size: NA; D gene: NA; J gene: TRBJ1-1; CDR3 protein: CASSFGGEAFF; CDR3 DNA: TGTGCCAGCAGTTTTGGGGGTGAAGCTTTCTTT
V gene: TRBV6-1; clone size: NA; D gene: TRBD1; J gene: TRBJ1-4; CDR3 protein: CASTRTGASEKLFF; CDR3 DNA: TGTGCCAGCACCCGGACAGGGGCATCGGAAAAACTGTTTTTT
V gene: TRBV11-2; clone size: NA; D gene: NA; J gene: TRBJ2-7; CDR3 protein: CASSFGLGNEQYF; CDR3 DNA: TGTGCCAGCAGCTTCGGGCTGGGAAACGAGCAGTACTTC
V gene: TRBV5-6; clone size: NA; D gene: TRBD1; J gene: TRBJ1-3; CDR3 protein: CASSGTGTGLYLGNTIYF; CDR3 DNA: TGTGCCAGCAGCGGGACCGGGACAGGACTTTACCTAGGAAACACCATATATTTT
V gene: TRBV6-5; clone size: once; D gene: NA; J gene: TRBJ1-4; CDR3 protein: CASSNGGLLEKLFF; CDR3 DNA: TGTGCCAGCAGTAACGGGGGACTTTTAGAAAAACTGTTTTTT
V gene: TRBV4-1; clone size: NA; D gene: TRBD1; J gene: TRBJ2-1; CDR3 protein: CASSLAAGTGYNEQFF; CDR3 DNA: TGCGCCAGCAGCCTAGCCGCCGGGACAGGTTACAATGAGCAGTTCTTC
V gene: TRBV11-3; clone size: NA; D gene: TRBD1; J gene: TRBJ1-5; CDR3 protein: CASSLEDRSNQPQHF; CDR3 DNA: TGTGCCAGCAGCTTAGAGGACAGGTCCAATCAGCCCCAGCATTTT
V gene: TRBV5-6; clone size: NA; D gene: NA; J gene: TRBJ1-2; CDR3 protein: CASSLVGGINNGYTF; CDR3 DNA: TGTGCCAGCAGCTTGGTAGGGGGGATAAACAATGGCTACACCTTC
V gene: TRBV4-1; clone size: NA; D gene: NA; J gene: TRBJ2-5; CDR3 protein: CASRPQPGTSGETQYF; CDR3 DNA: TGCGCCAGCAGACCTCAACCGGGCACATCGGGGGAGACCCAGTACTTC
V gene: TRBV9; clone size: NA; D gene: NA; J gene: TRBJ2-7; CDR3 protein: CASSADGYEQYF; CDR3 DNA: TGTGCCAGCAGCGCGGACGGCTACGAGCAGTACTTC
V gene: TRBV6-5; clone size: NA; D gene: NA; J gene: TRBJ2-2; CDR3 protein: CASSYLREIGELFF; CDR3 DNA: TGTGCCAGCAGTTACCTCAGGGAAATCGGGGAGCTGTTTTTT
V gene: TRBV27; clone size: NA; D gene: NA; J gene: TRBJ1-1; CDR3 protein: CASSLPNTEAFF; CDR3 DNA: TGTGCCAGCAGTTTACCAAACACTGAAGCTTTCTTT
V gene: TRBV5-1; clone size: NA; D gene: NA; J gene: TRBJ2-7; CDR3 protein: CASSLGPGEQYF; CDR3 DNA: TGCGCCAGCAGCTTGGGTCCGGGCGAGCAGTACTTC
V gene: TRBV5-4; clone size: few; D gene: NA; J gene: TRBJ2-6; CDR3 protein: CASSLGPGGRGGANVLTF; CDR3 DNA: TGTGCCAGCAGCTTGGGCCCCGGGGGCCGGGGAGGGGCCAACGTCCTGACTTTC
V gene: TRBV13; clone size: once; D gene: NA; J gene: TRBJ2-7; CDR3 protein: CASSLSYPGGEQYF; CDR3 DNA: TGTGCCAGCAGCTTAAGCTACCCCGGGGGAGAGCAGTACTTC
V gene: TRBV6-5; clone size: NA; D gene: TRBD2; J gene: TRBJ2-1; CDR3 protein: CASSRTSSDEQFF; CDR3 DNA: TGTGCCAGCAGTCGGACTAGTTCGGATGAGCAGTTCTTC
V gene: TRBV13; clone size: NA; D gene: NA; J gene: TRBJ1-1; CDR3 protein: CASSSPGTRGGVTEAFF; CDR3 DNA: TGTGCCAGCAGCTCCCCCGGGACAAGGGGGGGAGTCACTGAAGCTTTCTTT
V gene: TRBV7-2; clone size: NA; D gene: NA; J gene: TRBJ2-3; CDR3 protein: CASSFLGSDTQYF; CDR3 DNA: TGTGCCAGCAGCTTTTTAGGGTCAGATACGCAGTATTTT
V gene: TRBV27; clone size: NA; D gene: TRBD1; J gene: TRBJ1-1; CDR3 protein: CASSSLGTDLNTEAFF; CDR3 DNA: TGTGCCAGCAGTTCCCTCGGGACAGACTTGAACACTGAAGCTTTCTTT
V gene: TRBV7-9; clone size: NA; D gene: NA; J gene: TRBJ1-1; CDR3 protein: CASSSIDRHTEAFF; CDR3 DNA: TGTGCCAGCAGCTCCATCGACCGGCACACTGAAGCTTTCTTT
V gene: TRBV27; clone size: NA; D gene: TRBD2; J gene: TRBJ2-1; CDR3 protein: CASSLGLAGEVSYNEQFF; CDR3 DNA: TGTGCCAGCAGTTTAGGACTAGCGGGAGAGGTCTCCTACAATGAGCAGTTCTTC
V gene: TRBV7-9; clone size: NA; D gene: NA; J gene: TRBJ2-7; CDR3 protein: CASSPVESSYEQYF; CDR3 DNA: TGTGCCAGCAGCCCTGTTGAGAGCTCCTACGAGCAGTACTTC
V gene: TRBV7-9; clone size: NA; D gene: NA; J gene: TRBJ2-5; CDR3 protein: CASSFGYGQETQYF; CDR3 DNA: TGTGCCAGCAGCTTCGGGTACGGACAAGAGACCCAGTACTTC
V gene: TRBV27; clone size: NA; D gene: TRBD2; J gene: TRBJ2-7; CDR3 protein: CASSWASGSYEQYF; CDR3 DNA: TGTGCCAGCAGTTGGGCTAGCGGGAGTTACGAGCAGTACTTC